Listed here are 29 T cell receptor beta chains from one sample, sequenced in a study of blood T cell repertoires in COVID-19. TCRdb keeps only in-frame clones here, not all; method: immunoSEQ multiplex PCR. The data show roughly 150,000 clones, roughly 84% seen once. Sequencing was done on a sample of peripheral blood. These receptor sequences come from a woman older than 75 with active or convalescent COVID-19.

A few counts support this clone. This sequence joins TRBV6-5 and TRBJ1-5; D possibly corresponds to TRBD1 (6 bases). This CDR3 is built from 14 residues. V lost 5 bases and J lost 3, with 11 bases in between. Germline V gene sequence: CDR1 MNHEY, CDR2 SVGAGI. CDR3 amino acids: CASSPDRYNQPQHF. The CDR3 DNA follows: TGTGCCAGCAGTCCTGACAGGTACAATCAGCCCCAGCATTTT.

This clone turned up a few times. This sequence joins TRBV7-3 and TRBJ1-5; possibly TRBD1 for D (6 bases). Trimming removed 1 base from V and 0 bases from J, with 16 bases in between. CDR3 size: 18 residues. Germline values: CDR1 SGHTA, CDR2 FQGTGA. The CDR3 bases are TGTGCCAGCAGCTTAAAGGGGACACTTCGCGGTAGCAATCAGCCCCAGCATTTT. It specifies CASSLKGTLRGSNQPQHF.

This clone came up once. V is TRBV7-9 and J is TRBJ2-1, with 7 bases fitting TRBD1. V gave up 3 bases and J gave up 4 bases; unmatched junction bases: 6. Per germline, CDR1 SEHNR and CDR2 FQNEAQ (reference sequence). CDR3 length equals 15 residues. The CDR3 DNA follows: TGTGCCAGCAGCTTTCCCGACAGGGTGTACAATGAGCAGTTCTTC. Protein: CASSFPDRVYNEQFF.

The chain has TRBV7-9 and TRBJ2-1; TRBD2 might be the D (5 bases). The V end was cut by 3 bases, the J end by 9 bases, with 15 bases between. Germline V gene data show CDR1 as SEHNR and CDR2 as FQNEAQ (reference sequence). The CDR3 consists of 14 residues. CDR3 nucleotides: TGTGCCAGCAGCTTGACTCCCACTAGGGCTGAGCAGTTCTTC. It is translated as CASSLTPTRAEQFF.

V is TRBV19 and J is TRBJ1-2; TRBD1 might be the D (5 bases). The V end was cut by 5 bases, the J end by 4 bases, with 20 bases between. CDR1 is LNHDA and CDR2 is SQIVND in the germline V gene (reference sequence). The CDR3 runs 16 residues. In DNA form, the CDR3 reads TGTGCCAGTAGTGCCTTTCCACAGGTGATCCCCTATGGCTACACCTTC. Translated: CASSAFPQVIPYGYTF.

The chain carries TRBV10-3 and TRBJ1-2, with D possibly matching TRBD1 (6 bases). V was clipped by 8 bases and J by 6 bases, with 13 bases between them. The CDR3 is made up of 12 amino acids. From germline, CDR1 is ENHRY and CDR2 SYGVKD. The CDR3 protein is CAIVGAGDGYTF. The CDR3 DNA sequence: TGTGCCATCGTCGGGGCAGGGGATGGCTACACCTTC.

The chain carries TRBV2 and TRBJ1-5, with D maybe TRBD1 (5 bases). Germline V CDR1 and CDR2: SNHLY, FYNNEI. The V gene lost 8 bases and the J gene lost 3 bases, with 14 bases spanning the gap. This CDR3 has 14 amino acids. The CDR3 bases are TGTGCCAGCCAGATTTCGGACACCAATCAGCCCCAGCATTTT. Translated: CASQISDTNQPQHF.

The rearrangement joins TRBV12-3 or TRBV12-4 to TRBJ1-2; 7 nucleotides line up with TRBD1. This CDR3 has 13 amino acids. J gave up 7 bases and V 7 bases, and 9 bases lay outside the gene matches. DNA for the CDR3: TGTGCCAGCACCCCGGACAGGATGGGTGGCTACACCTTC. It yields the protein CASTPDRMGGYTF.

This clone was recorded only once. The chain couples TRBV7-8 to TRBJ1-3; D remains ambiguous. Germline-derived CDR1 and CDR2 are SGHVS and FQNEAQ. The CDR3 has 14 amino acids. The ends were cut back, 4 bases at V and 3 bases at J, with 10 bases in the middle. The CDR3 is CASSSGIYGNTIYF. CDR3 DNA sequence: TGTGCCAGCAGCTCCGGGATTTATGGAAACACCATATATTTT.

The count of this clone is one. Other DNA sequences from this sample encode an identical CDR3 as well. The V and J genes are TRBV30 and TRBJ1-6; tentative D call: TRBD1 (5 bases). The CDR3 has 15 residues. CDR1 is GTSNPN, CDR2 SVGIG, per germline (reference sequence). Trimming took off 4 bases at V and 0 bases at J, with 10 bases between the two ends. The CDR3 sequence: CAWTPGGSYNSPLHF. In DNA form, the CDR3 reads TGTGCCTGGACCCCCGGGGGCTCCTATAATTCACCCCTCCACTTT.

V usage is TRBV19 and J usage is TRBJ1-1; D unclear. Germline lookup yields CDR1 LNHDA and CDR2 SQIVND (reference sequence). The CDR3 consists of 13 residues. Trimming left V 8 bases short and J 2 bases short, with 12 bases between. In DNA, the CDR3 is TGTGCCAGTCTTTCTCGGGGAAACACTGAAGCTTTCTTT. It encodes CASLSRGNTEAFF.

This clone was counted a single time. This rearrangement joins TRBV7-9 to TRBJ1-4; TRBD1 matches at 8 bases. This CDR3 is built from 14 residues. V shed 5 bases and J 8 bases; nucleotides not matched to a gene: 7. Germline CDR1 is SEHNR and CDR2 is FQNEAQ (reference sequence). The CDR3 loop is CASSQGQGREKLFF. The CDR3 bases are TGTGCCAGCAGCCAAGGACAGGGAAGAGAAAAACTGTTTTTT.

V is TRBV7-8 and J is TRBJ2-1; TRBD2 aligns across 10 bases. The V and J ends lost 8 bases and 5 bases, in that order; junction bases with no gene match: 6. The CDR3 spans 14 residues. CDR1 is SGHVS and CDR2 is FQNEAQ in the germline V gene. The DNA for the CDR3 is TGTGCCAGCCACCAGCGGGGGGGAAACAATGAGCAGTTCTTC. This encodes CASHQRGGNNEQFF.

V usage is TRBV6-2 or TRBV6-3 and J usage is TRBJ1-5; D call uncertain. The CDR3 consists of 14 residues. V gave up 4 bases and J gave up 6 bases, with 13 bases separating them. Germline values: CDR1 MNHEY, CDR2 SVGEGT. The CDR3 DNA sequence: TGTGCCAGCAGTTTGGCGGGAGGGAGTCAGCCCCAGCATTTT. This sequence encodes CASSLAGGSQPQHF.

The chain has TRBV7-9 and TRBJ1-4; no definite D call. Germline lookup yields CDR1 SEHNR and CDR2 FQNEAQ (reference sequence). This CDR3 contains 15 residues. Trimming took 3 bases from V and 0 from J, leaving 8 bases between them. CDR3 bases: TGTGCCAGCAGCTTGGAGTTTGCAACTAATGAAAAACTGTTTTTT. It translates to CASSLEFATNEKLFF.

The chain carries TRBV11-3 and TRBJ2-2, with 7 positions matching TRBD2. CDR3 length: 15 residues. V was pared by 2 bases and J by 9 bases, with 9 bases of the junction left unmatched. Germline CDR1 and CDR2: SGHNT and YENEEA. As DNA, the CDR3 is TGTGCCAGCAGCTTAATCAGGGAGGGGATCCGGGAGCTGTTTTTT. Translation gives CASSLIREGIRELFF.

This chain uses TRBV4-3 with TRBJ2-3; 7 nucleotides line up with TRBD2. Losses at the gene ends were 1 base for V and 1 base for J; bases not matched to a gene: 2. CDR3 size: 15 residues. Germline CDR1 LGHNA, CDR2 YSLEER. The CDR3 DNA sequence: TGCGCCAGCAGCCAAGGCCTAGCGGGCACAGATACGCAGTATTTT. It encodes CASSQGLAGTDTQYF.

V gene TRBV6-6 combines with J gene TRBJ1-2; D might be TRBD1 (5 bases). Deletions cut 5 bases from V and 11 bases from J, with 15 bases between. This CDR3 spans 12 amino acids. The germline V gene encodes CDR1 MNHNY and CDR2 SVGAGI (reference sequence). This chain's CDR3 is CASSLQGGPYTF. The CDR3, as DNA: TGTGCCAGCAGTCTCCAGGGTGGACCTTACACCTTC.

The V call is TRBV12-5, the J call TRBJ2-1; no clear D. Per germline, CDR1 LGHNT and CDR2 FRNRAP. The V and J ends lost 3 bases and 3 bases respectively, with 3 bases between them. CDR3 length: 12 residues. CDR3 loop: CASGFYYNEQFF. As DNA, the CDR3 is TGTGCTAGTGGTTTCTACTACAATGAGCAGTTCTTC.

Written as DNA, the CDR3 is TGTGCCAGCAGTTACCCATCCGGGACAGCGGAAGAGACCCAGTACTTC. Its protein product is CASSYPSGTAEETQYF. The rearrangement uses TRBV6-6 and TRBJ2-5, with 7 bases aligning to TRBD1. The CDR3 consists of 16 residues. V trimming: 2 bases; J trimming: 3 bases; junction bases outside the gene matches: 9. Germline values: CDR1 MNHNY, CDR2 SVGAGI (reference sequence).

The CDR3 spells CASSLVQFFEAFF. In DNA form, the CDR3 reads TGTGCCAGCAGCTTAGTACAATTTTTTGAAGCTTTCTTT. V is TRBV7-2 and J is TRBJ1-1; D is unclear. The CDR3 sequence is 13 residues long. Germline V gene lookup returns CDR1 SGHTA and CDR2 FQGNSA. V dropped 1 base and J dropped 7 bases, with 10 bases sitting between them.

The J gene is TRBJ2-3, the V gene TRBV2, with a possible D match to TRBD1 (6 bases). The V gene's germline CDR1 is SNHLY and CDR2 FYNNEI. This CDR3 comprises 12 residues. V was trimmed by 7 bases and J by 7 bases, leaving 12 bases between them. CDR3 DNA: TGTGCCAGCATCCTACAGGGTAATACGCAGTATTTT. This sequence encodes CASILQGNTQYF.

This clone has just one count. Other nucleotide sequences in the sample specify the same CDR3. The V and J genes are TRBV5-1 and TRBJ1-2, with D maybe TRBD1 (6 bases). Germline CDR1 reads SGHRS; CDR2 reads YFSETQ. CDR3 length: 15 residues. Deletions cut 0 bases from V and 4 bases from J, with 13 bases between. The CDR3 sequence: CASSLEGDKGYGYTF. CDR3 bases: TGCGCCAGCAGCTTGGAGGGGGACAAAGGCTATGGCTACACCTTC. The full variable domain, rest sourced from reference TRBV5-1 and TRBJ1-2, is KAGVTQTPRYLIKTRGQQVTLSCSPISGHRSVSWYQQTPGQGLQFLFEYFSETQRNKGNFPGRFSGRQFSNSRSEMNVSTLELGDSALYLCASSLEGDKGYGYTFGSGTRLTVV.

The DNA for the CDR3 is TGTGCCAGCAGAACGACAGTAAACACTGAAGCTTTCTTT. This encodes CASRTTVNTEAFF. The genes are TRBV6-5 and TRBJ1-1; possible D gene TRBD1, 5 bases. There are 13 residues in the CDR3. The V and J ends lost 6 bases and 2 bases respectively, with 10 bases between them. Germline V gene sequence: CDR1 MNHEY, CDR2 SVGAGI.

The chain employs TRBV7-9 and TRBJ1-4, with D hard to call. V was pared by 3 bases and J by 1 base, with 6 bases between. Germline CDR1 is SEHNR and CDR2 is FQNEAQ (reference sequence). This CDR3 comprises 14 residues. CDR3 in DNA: TGTGCCAGCAGCTTGGGAGGAACTAATGAAAAACTGTTTTTT. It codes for CASSLGGTNEKLFF.

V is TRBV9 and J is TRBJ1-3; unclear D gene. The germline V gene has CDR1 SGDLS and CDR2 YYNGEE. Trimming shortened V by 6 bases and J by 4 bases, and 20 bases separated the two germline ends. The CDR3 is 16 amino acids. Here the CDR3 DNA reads TGTGCCAGCACCGATACTAACTACCCGGAGGGAAACACCATATATTTT. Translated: CASTDTNYPEGNTIYF.

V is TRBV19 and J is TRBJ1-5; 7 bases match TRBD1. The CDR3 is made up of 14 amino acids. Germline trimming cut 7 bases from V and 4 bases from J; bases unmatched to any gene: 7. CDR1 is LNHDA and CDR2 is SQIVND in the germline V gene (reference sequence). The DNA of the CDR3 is TGTGCCAGTAACGGACAGGTTTCTAATCAGCCCCAGCATTTT. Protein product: CASNGQVSNQPQHF.

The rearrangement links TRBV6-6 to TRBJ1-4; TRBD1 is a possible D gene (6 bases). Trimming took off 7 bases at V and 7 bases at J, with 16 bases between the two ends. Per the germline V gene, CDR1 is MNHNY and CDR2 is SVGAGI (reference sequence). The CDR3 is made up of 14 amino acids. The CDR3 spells CASKNREGIEKLFF. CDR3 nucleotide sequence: TGTGCCAGCAAGAACAGGGAGGGGATTGAAAAACTGTTTTTT.

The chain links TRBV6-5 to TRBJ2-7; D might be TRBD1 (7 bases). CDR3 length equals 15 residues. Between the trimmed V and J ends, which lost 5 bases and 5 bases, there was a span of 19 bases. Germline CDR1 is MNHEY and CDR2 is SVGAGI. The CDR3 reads CASSTPGTRGDEQYF. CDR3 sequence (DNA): TGTGCCAGCAGTACCCCCGGGACCAGGGGGGACGAGCAGTACTTC.